This entry describes one T cell receptor beta chain. The antigen remains undetermined. The source of the sample is a study of response to subunit inactivated influenza vaccine. Trimming removed 7 bases from V and 2 bases from J; junction bases left unmatched: 8. The germline gives CDR1 MDHEN, CDR2 SYDVKM. The CDR3 loop spans 16 amino acids. General study points: The authors put forward the suggestion that each seasonal influenza vaccination may bring in only a limited number of new T cells.

One entry per CDR3 protein, called by TCRdb with MiXCR from the RT-PCR reads. The sample lists 800,000 to 1,000,000 distinct CDR3 sequences, 21% occurring once. The material was PBMCs from blood, obtained more than 4 days after vaccination. This chain uses TRBV28 with TRBJ1-4; 9 positions match TRBD1. The source is a man aged 45-60 years who received an inactivated influenza vaccine. The CDR3 sequence is CASKETGTGTNEKLFF. CDR3 sequence (DNA): TGTGCCAGCAAGGAAACGGGGACAGGGACTAATGAAAAACTGTTTTTT.